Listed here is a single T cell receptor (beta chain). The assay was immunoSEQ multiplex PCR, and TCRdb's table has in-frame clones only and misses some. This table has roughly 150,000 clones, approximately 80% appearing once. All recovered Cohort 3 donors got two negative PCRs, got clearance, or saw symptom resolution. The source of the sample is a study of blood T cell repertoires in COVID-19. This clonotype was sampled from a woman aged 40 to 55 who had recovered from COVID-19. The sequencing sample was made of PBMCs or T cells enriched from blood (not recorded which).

The CDR3 region has the DNA TGTGCCAGCAGTCGGGGACAGGGCTACGAGCAGTACTTC. Residues: CASSRGQGYEQYF. The chain recombines TRBV12-3 or TRBV12-4 with TRBJ2-7; 9 nucleotides agree with TRBD1. The trim removed 5 bases at V and 3 bases at J, leaving 2 bases unmatched. The CDR3 covers 13 residues.